Presented here are 30 T cell receptor beta chains from one specimen sequenced in a study of T-cell reconstitution after alpha-beta-depleted transplantation in children. Preparation of the TCRbeta library involved a method that used unique molecular identifiers. TCRdb passed the PCR reads through MiXCR, listing each CDR3 protein once. Of around 500,000 distinct CDR3 sequences listed, 12% are singletons. The input for sequencing was PBMCs from the stem cell graft donor, taken from the stem cell graft. These receptors came from a human donor who donated a stem cell graft to a child with combined immunodeficiency.

This clonotype was picked up a small number of times. The chain is built from TRBV7-2 and TRBJ2-5, with TRBD1 matching over 10 bases. Unmatched junction bases numbered 7, after V lost 2 bases and J lost 4 bases. The CDR3 sequence is 16 residues long. Germline CDR1 SGHTA, CDR2 FQGNSA. The CDR3 DNA follows: TGTGCCAGCAGCTTACCCGCTTGGACAGGGGGAGAGACCCAGTACTTC. It specifies CASSLPAWTGGETQYF.

V and J are TRBV2 and TRBJ2-1; 7 nucleotides line up with TRBD1. CDR3 size: 15 residues. The V and J ends lost 5 bases and 0 bases, in that order; junction bases with no gene match: 4. The germline gives CDR1 SNHLY, CDR2 FYNNEI. CDR3 protein: CASSSDRVSYNEQFF. CDR3 in DNA: TGTGCCAGCAGTTCCGACAGGGTCTCCTACAATGAGCAGTTCTTC.

This clonotype was seen only a few times. The chain combines TRBV12-3 or TRBV12-4 with TRBJ2-7; perhaps D is TRBD1 or TRBD2 (6 bases each). The CDR3 extends over 15 amino acids. V was trimmed by 5 bases and J by 2 bases, leaving 16 bases between them. The CDR3 region is CASSPKQGGAYEQYF. The CDR3 region has the DNA TGTGCCAGCAGTCCGAAACAGGGAGGCGCCTACGAGCAGTACTTC.

This clonotype was seen a handful of times. The rearrangement links TRBV6-5 to TRBJ1-2; D is undetermined. In germline, CDR1 is MNHEY, CDR2 SVGAGI. There are 11 residues in the CDR3. Trimming left V 8 bases short and J 6 bases short, with 10 bases between. The CDR3 sequence is CASEGVDGYTF. In nucleotides, the CDR3 is TGTGCCAGCGAGGGAGTGGATGGCTACACCTTC.

This clonotype has at least ten counts. The rearrangement joins TRBV20-1 to TRBJ2-1, with D hard to call. The germline CDR1 and CDR2 sequences are DFQATT and SNEGSKA (reference sequence). Deletions cut 2 bases from V and 1 base from J, with 9 bases between. The CDR3 has 14 residues. CDR3: CSARLVASYNEQFF. DNA for the CDR3: TGCAGTGCTAGATTGGTAGCTTCCTACAATGAGCAGTTCTTC.

This clonotype was recorded a few times. The chain recombines TRBV5-1 with TRBJ2-3; 7 bases fit TRBD1. The CDR3 consists of 15 residues. The V gene's germline CDR1 is SGHRS and CDR2 YFSETQ. After removal of 2 bases from V and 3 bases from J, the junction contained 6 bases not matched to a gene. The CDR3 loop is CASSLVDRVTDTQYF. The CDR3 DNA reads TGCGCCAGCAGCTTAGTCGACAGGGTGACAGATACGCAGTATTTT.

This clonotype was detected ten times or more. The rearrangement uses TRBV24-1 and TRBJ2-1; 13 nucleotides align to TRBD2. The CDR3 is 16 residues long. Per germline, CDR1 KGHDR and CDR2 SFDVKD. J lost 9 bases, V lost 4 bases, and 8 bases had no gene match. The CDR3 DNA is TGTGCCACCAGTGACCCCACTAGCGGGGGGGCCGGTGAGCAGTTCTTC. Amino acid sequence: CATSDPTSGGAGEQFF.

The chain recombines TRBV5-1 with TRBJ1-1; no clear D. CDR3 size: 13 residues. Germline lookup yields CDR1 SGHRS and CDR2 YFSETQ. Trimming shortened V by 7 bases and J by 0 bases, and 10 bases separated the two germline ends. CDR3 region: CASHPGLNTEAFF. The CDR3 DNA follows: TGCGCCAGCCACCCCGGTCTGAACACTGAAGCTTTCTTT.

This clonotype has a handful of counts. For the CDR3, the DNA is TGTGCCAGCTCACCGGTTTGGGTCGGATACAATGAGCAGTTCTTC. Amino acids: CASSPVWVGYNEQFF. This chain links TRBV18 with TRBJ2-1; unclear D gene. Trimming removed 3 bases from V and 4 bases from J, with 13 bases in between. The V gene's germline CDR1 is KGHSH and CDR2 LQKENI. CDR3 length: 15 amino acids.

The table lists this clonotype with a few counts. V and J are TRBV6-5 and TRBJ2-3; TRBD2 aligns across 11 bases. V gave up 4 bases and J gave up 0 bases; unmatched junction bases: 6. The CDR3 loop spans 17 amino acids. The germline V gene encodes CDR1 MNHEY and CDR2 SVGAGI. As DNA, the CDR3 is TGTGCCAGCAGTTTTAGCGGGGGGGCCGATAGCACAGATACGCAGTATTTT. Protein: CASSFSGGADSTDTQYF.

In this sample, this clonotype turned up a few times. The chain recombines TRBV6-5 with TRBJ2-5; no definite D call. The CDR3 sequence is 15 residues long. CDR1 and CDR2 (germline): MNHEY, SVGAGI. V lost 4 bases, J lost 1 base, and 13 bases lay in between. CDR3 bases: TGTGCCAGCAGTTCGCAGCAGGACCCCCAAGAGACCCAGTACTTC. It is translated as CASSSQQDPQETQYF.

This clonotype was detected a few times. The chain has TRBV18 and TRBJ2-7; D tentatively reads TRBD1 or TRBD2 (5 bases each). CDR1 and CDR2 from the germline V gene are KGHSH and LQKENI. Between the trimmed V and J ends, which lost 1 base and 6 bases, there was a span of 16 bases. The CDR3 consists of 15 residues. The CDR3 sequence: CASSPLDESGGEQYF. CDR3 DNA: TGTGCCAGCTCACCACTCGACGAGAGTGGGGGCGAGCAGTACTTC.

This clonotype was picked up many times. The rearrangement links TRBV12-3 or TRBV12-4 to TRBJ2-5, with D possibly matching TRBD2 (6 bases). CDR3 size: 13 residues. V lost 3 bases, J lost 5 bases, and 10 bases lay in between. The CDR3 nucleotides read TGTGCCAGCAGTTTCTGGGGGGAGGAGACCCAGTACTTC. It translates to CASSFWGEETQYF.

The V call is TRBV12-3 or TRBV12-4, the J call TRBJ2-5, with 11 bases that match TRBD2. This CDR3 contains 14 residues. V dropped 6 bases and J dropped 5; count of bases not matched to a gene: 5. CDR3 bases: TGTGCCAGCAGCCGACTAGCGGGAACCGAGACCCAGTACTTC. Translation gives CASSRLAGTETQYF.

This clonotype was found many times. This chain links TRBV7-9 with TRBJ2-1; D not certain. Deletions cut 5 bases from V and 4 bases from J, with 12 bases between. This CDR3 region has 14 residues. The germline V gene encodes CDR1 SEHNR and CDR2 FQNEAQ (reference sequence). CDR3 loop: CASSPLTRYNEQFF. CDR3 nucleotides: TGTGCCAGCAGCCCCCTGACTCGTTACAATGAGCAGTTCTTC.

The table lists this clonotype with a few counts. The chain uses TRBV27 and TRBJ2-1; D gene unclear. Germline V gene lookup returns CDR1 MNHEY and CDR2 SMNVEV (reference sequence). The V and J ends lost 8 bases and 9 bases respectively, with 17 bases between them. The CDR3 loop spans 13 amino acids. The CDR3 here is CASGRPDLGEQFF. The CDR3 bases are TGTGCCAGCGGAAGGCCGGACCTGGGTGAGCAGTTCTTC.

This chain links TRBV15 with TRBJ2-3, with 8 bases matching TRBD2. The CDR3 loop spans 16 amino acids. V was pared by 2 bases and J by 1 base, with 5 bases of the junction left unmatched. From germline, CDR1 is LNHNV and CDR2 YYDKDF (reference sequence). For the CDR3, the DNA is TGTGCCACCAGCAGAAAAAGCGGGAGTGGCACAGATACGCAGTATTTT. Translation: CATSRKSGSGTDTQYF.

The J gene is TRBJ2-1, the V gene TRBV5-6; TRBD2 is a possible D gene (5 bases). This CDR3 has 17 amino acids. Germline V gives CDR1 SGHDT, CDR2 YYEEEE. Trimming stripped 0 bases from V and 7 bases from J, with 20 bases between. In DNA form, the CDR3 reads TGTGCCAGCAGCTTGGTTCTGGCTCTAAACCGGGGTAATGAGCAGTTCTTC. Protein: CASSLVLALNRGNEQFF.

This clonotype was counted ten times or more. The chain couples TRBV20-1 to TRBJ2-7; 7 nucleotides match TRBD1. In germline, CDR1 is DFQATT, CDR2 SNEGSKA (reference sequence). This CDR3 is 13 amino acids long. V shed 0 bases, J shed 5 bases, and the junction held 4 bases outside the gene matches. The CDR3 DNA follows: TGCAGTGCTAGAGATGCAGGGGGACACGAGCAGTACTTC. Translating it yields CSARDAGGHEQYF.

The V and J genes are TRBV27 and TRBJ2-3, with D tentatively TRBD2 (5 bases). Germline CDR1 and CDR2: MNHEY and SMNVEV (reference sequence). The CDR3 covers 16 residues. V lost 6 bases, J lost 1 base, and 17 bases lay in between. CDR3 DNA sequence: TGTGCCAGCAGCATTGGACTGGATGGGGGCACAGATACGCAGTATTTT. This gives the protein CASSIGLDGGTDTQYF.

The chain has TRBV5-1 and TRBJ2-2; D perhaps matches TRBD1 (5 bases). V lost 4 bases, J lost 1 base, and 11 bases lay in between. From germline, CDR1 is SGHRS and CDR2 YFSETQ. The CDR3 is 15 residues long. The CDR3 loop reads CASSASGRNTGELFF. DNA for the CDR3: TGCGCCAGCAGCGCATCAGGGCGGAACACCGGGGAGCTGTTTTTT.

This chain joins TRBV5-6 and TRBJ2-1; a weak D match, TRBD2 (6 bases). Germline V gene lookup returns CDR1 SGHDT and CDR2 YYEEEE. V was clipped by 6 bases and J by 6 bases, with 10 bases between them. The CDR3 runs to 12 residues. The CDR3 protein is CASNNGGNEQFF. The CDR3 DNA sequence: TGTGCCAGCAACAACGGGGGCAATGAGCAGTTCTTC.

There are many counts of this clonotype. The CDR3 loop is CSVEASRGQGNSYEQYF. CDR3 nucleotide sequence: TGCAGCGTTGAAGCCTCCAGAGGACAGGGGAACTCCTACGAGCAGTACTTC. The chain has TRBV29-1 and TRBJ2-7; 9 nucleotides line up with TRBD1. V dropped 1 base and J dropped 0; count of bases not matched to a gene: 10. The V gene's germline CDR1 is SQVTM and CDR2 ANQGSEA. The CDR3 is made up of 17 amino acids.

This clonotype was counted at least ten times. The genes are TRBV20-1 and TRBJ2-7; 8 nucleotides agree with TRBD2. The V and J ends lost 5 bases and 5 bases, in that order; junction bases with no gene match: 8. The CDR3 runs 13 residues. Germline values: CDR1 DFQATT, CDR2 SNEGSKA (reference sequence). CDR3 DNA sequence: TGCAGTGCTCGAAGCGGGAGTATCAACGAGCAGTACTTC. Amino acids: CSARSGSINEQYF.

Ten or more counts support this clonotype. The chain couples TRBV5-1 to TRBJ2-1; 12 bases map to TRBD2. V shed 0 bases, J shed 7 bases, and the junction held 2 bases outside the gene matches. Per the germline V gene, CDR1 is SGHRS and CDR2 is YFSETQ. This CDR3 is built from 15 residues. The CDR3 DNA is TGCGCCAGCAGCTTGGATGGGACTAGCGGGAATGAGCAGTTCTTC. It encodes CASSLDGTSGNEQFF.

The rearrangement uses TRBV6-5 and TRBJ2-5; D is unclear. Germline V gene lookup returns CDR1 MNHEY and CDR2 SVGAGI. The CDR3 is 15 amino acids. Trimming shortened V by 0 bases and J by 0 bases, and 8 bases separated the two germline ends. This CDR3 reads CASSYSAGHQETQYF. CDR3 coding DNA: TGTGCCAGCAGTTACTCGGCAGGCCACCAAGAGACCCAGTACTTC.

The rearrangement uses TRBV12-3 or TRBV12-4 and TRBJ2-1; TRBD2 agrees at 13 bases. The V gene end was trimmed by 8 bases and the J gene end by 9 bases; junction bases not matched to a gene: 22. CDR3 length equals 19 residues. CDR3: CASCGDPRTSGSRGGEQFF. The CDR3 region has the DNA TGTGCCAGCTGCGGAGATCCCAGGACTAGCGGGAGTAGGGGCGGTGAGCAGTTCTTC.

This rearrangement joins TRBV12-3 or TRBV12-4 to TRBJ2-2; 8 nucleotides line up with TRBD2. This CDR3 comprises 16 residues. Trimming cost V 1 base and J 6 bases; bases outside gene matches: 7. This CDR3 reads CASSLEAGTRAGELFF. CDR3 nucleotide sequence: TGTGCCAGCAGTTTAGAGGCCGGGACTAGGGCCGGGGAGCTGTTTTTT.

The chain carries TRBV5-1 and TRBJ2-1, with TRBD2 matching over 7 bases. Germline CDR1 SGHRS, CDR2 YFSETQ. The CDR3 extends over 15 amino acids. Trimming took 6 bases from V and 4 from J; bases not matched to a gene: 10. The CDR3 DNA sequence: TGCGCCAGCAAAACACTTCTAGCGGAGTACAATGAGCAGTTCTTC. This sequence encodes CASKTLLAEYNEQFF.

The rearrangement links TRBV18 to TRBJ2-7; D not resolved. This CDR3 contains 14 residues. CDR1 is KGHSH, CDR2 LQKENI, per germline. Trimming stripped 6 bases from V and 0 bases from J, with 12 bases between. The CDR3 reads CASSPGSTSYEQYF. Written as DNA, the CDR3 is TGTGCCAGCTCCCCGGGCTCAACCTCCTACGAGCAGTACTTC.